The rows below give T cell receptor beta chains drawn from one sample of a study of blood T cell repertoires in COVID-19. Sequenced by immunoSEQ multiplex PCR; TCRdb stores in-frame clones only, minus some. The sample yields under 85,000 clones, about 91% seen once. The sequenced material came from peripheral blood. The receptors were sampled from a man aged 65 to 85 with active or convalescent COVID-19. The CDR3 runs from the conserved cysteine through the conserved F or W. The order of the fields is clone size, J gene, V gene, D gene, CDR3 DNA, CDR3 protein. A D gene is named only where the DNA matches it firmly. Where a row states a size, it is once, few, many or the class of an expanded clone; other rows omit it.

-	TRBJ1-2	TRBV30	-	TGTGCCTGGAGTGCCAGGGCGGCTGGCTACACCTTC	CAWSARAAGYTF
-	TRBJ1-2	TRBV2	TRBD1	TGTGCCAGCACAGACAGGGCGAAAGCAGGCTACACCTTC	CASTDRAKAGYTF
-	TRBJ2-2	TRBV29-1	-	TGCAGCGTTAGGGATAAAGGGGCAGGCACCGGGGAGCTGTTTTTT	CSVRDKGAGTGELFF
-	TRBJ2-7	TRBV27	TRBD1	TGTGCCAGCAGTCCCGGGACAGGGGTACACGAGCAGTACTTC	CASSPGTGVHEQYF
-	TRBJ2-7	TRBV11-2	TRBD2	TGTGCCAGCAGGTCCCCTGGGCGGGGGGCCCTTGAGCAGTACTTC	CASRSPGRGALEQYF
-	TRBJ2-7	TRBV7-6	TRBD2	TGTGCCAGCAGCTTACGGGGGGGCCTGGATTACGCTTCCTACGAGCAGTACTTC	CASSLRGGLDYASYEQYF
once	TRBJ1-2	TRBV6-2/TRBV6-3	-	TGTGCCAGCAGTCAGTTCGACAGGACTTCTAACTATGGCTACACCTTC	CASSQFDRTSNYGYTF
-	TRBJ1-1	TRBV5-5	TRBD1	TGTGCCAGCAAAACAGAGCAGGGGGCATCGACTGAAGCTTTCTTT	CASKTEQGASTEAFF
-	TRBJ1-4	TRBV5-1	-	TGCGCCAGCAGCTTGAATTCCCAGGGAGGAGAAAAACTGTTTTTT	CASSLNSQGGEKLFF
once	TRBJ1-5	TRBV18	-	TGTGCCAGCTCACCGCGAGGCCTTAGCAATCAGCCCCAGCATTTT	CASSPRGLSNQPQHF
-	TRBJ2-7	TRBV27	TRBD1	TGTGCCAGCAGTCTCCGGGACAGGGGTACCTACGAGCAGTACTTC	CASSLRDRGTYEQYF
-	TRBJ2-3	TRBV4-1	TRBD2	TGCGCCAGCAGCCTACAGGAGACTAGCGCAGATACGCAGTATTTT	CASSLQETSADTQYF
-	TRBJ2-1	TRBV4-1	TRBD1	TGCGCCAGCAGCCGAGGGGCAGGGGGACGTGAGCAGTTCTTC	CASSRGAGGREQFF
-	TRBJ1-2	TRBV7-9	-	TGTGCCAGCAGCTTAGAATCGCGGGGAGCTAACTATGGCTACACCTTC	CASSLESRGANYGYTF
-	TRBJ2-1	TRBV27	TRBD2	TGTGCCAGCATGGGATGGGGCGGGGGGGCCGAGGGTGAGCAGTTCTTC	CASMGWGGGAEGEQFF
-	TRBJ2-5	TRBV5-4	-	TGTGCCAGCAGCTTGGGACTAGGGGAAGAGACCCAGTACTTC	CASSLGLGEETQYF
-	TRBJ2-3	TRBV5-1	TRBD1	TGCGCCAGCAGCACCGGGACAGGGAGGGCAGATACGCAGTATTTT	CASSTGTGRADTQYF
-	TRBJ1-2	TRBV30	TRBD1	TGTGCCTCTGTCGACAGGGGAAGCTACACCTTC	CASVDRGSYTF
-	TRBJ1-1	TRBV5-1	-	TGCGCCAGCAGCTTGGTTCCGGTAGACACTGAAGCTTTCTTT	CASSLVPVDTEAFF
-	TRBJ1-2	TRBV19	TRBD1	TGTGCCAGTAGCGGGGGTAACAGGGGGCTGAAAGGCTACACCTTC	CASSGGNRGLKGYTF
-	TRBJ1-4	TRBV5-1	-	TGCGCCAGCAGCTTGTCAGGGGTCACTAATGAAAAACTGTTTTTT	CASSLSGVTNEKLFF
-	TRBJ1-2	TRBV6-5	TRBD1	TGTGCCAGCAGGGACAGGATAAACTTTTTGGGGGGCTACACCTTC	CASRDRINFLGGYTF
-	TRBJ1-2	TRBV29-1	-	TGCAGCGCTCAGGACAAGGGATATGGCTACACCTTC	CSAQDKGYGYTF
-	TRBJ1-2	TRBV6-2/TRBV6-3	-	TGTGCCAGCAGTTCCGGGGCTAACTATGGCTACACCTTC	CASSSGANYGYTF
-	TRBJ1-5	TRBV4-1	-	TGCGCCAGCAGCCGAGTCCTCGGGGGGGCGGGCAATCAGCCCCAGCATTTT	CASSRVLGGAGNQPQHF
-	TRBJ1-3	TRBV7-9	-	TGTGCCAGCAGCTTAAACGTTAAGAGCTCTGGAAACACCATATATTTT	CASSLNVKSSGNTIYF
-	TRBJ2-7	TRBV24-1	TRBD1	TGTGCCACCAGTGATCGACAGGGTTCCGAGCAGTACTTC	CATSDRQGSEQYF
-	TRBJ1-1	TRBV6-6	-	TGTGCCAGCAGCGGATTCGGGGGTACTGAAGCTTTCTTT	CASSGFGGTEAFF
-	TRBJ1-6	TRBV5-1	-	TGCGCCAGCAGCTCTGGGGCCGACAGTTCTTATTCACCCCTCCACTTT	CASSSGADSSYSPLHF
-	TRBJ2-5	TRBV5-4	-	TGTGCCAGCAGCAGAGGACTGCACCAAGAGACCCAGTACTTC	CASSRGLHQETQYF
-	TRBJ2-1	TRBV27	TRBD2	TGTGCCAGCAGTTTGGCTGCGGGGGGGTACAATGAGCAGTTCTTC	CASSLAAGGYNEQFF
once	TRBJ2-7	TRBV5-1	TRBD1	TGCGCCAGCAGCCTCTTCGGGACAGGGGAGTCCTACGAGCAGTACTTC	CASSLFGTGESYEQYF
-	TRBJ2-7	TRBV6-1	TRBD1	TGTGCCAGCAGTGAGGGACAGGGTTCCTACGAGCAGTACTTC	CASSEGQGSYEQYF
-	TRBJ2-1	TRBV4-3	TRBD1	TGCGCCAGCAGCCCCGAGCTACTTACGACAGGGACGTATGAGCAGTTCTTC	CASSPELLTTGTYEQFF
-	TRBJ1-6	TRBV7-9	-	TGTGCCAGCAGCTTGGAACAGTATAATTCACCCCTCCACTTT	CASSLEQYNSPLHF